The sample holds one count of the clone carrying this T cell receptor beta chain. The antigen remains undetermined. Germline V CDR1 and CDR2: SGHNT, YYREEE (reference sequence). This CDR3 has 12 residues. V gave up 4 bases and J gave up 4 bases, with 3 bases separating them. Sequenced by immunoSEQ multiplex PCR; TCRdb stores in-frame clones only, minus some. The data contain under 350,000 clones, roughly 84% of them singletons. This specimen comes from a study of shared clonotypes between healthy human individuals. Across the whole study: The cohort had two women and a few men, ages 18 to 49. Used for every donor were three CD4 naive, three CD4 memory, two CD8 naive and one CD8 memory plate. Whole-study results and caveats: The four-donor shared clonotypes exceeded non-shared clonotypes in generation probability, with non-shared ones scoring lower.

The V and J genes are TRBV5-4 and TRBJ1-6; D not certain. Sample: memory CD8+ T cells sorted from blood. Described subset: CD45RO+ cells pooled with CCR7-negative TemRA cells. The receptor was derived from a man aged 18 to 35 in good health. As DNA, the CDR3 is TGTGCCAGCAGCCCTTATAATTCACCCCTCCACTTT. It is translated as CASSPYNSPLHF.